Shown below are 8 T cell receptor beta chains from a single sample sequenced in a study of cytomegalovirus exposure and HLA in healthy donors. Use of 60 Vbeta and 13 Jbeta primers characterized the PCR. Sequencing was performed with immunoSEQ multiplex PCR; in TCRdb, only in-frame clones are kept and a portion is missing. Seen here are about 160,000 clones, about 80% observed once, and the top ten hold around 1.3%. Sequencing was performed on PBMCs. Receptor source: a woman aged 45-59 years in good health and CMV-seronegative.

This chain uses TRBV19 with TRBJ2-5; 9 positions agree with TRBD1. Germline CDR1 reads LNHDA; CDR2 reads SQIVND (reference sequence). The length of the CDR3 is 14 residues. Trimming took 6 bases from V and 7 from J; bases not matched to a gene: 9. The DNA for the CDR3 is TGTGCCAGTAGCAAGGACAGGGGACCGCTGACCCAGTACTTC. Translated, it gives CASSKDRGPLTQYF.

The J gene is TRBJ2-1, the V gene TRBV18; 10 bases are a match to TRBD2. Losses at the gene ends were 3 bases for V and 6 bases for J; bases not matched to a gene: 5. Germline V gene data show CDR1 as KGHSH and CDR2 as LQKENI. CDR3 length: 15 residues. This CDR3 is CASSPRTSGVNEQFF. The DNA for the CDR3 is TGTGCCAGCTCACCGCGGACTAGCGGTGTCAATGAGCAGTTCTTC.

V and J are TRBV27 and TRBJ1-5; 8 nucleotides align to TRBD1. The CDR3 runs to 14 residues. Germline CDR1 MNHEY, CDR2 SMNVEV (reference sequence). The V gene end was trimmed by 6 bases and the J gene end by 2 bases; junction bases not matched to a gene: 3. The CDR3 region is CASRLTGGNQPQHF. In DNA, the CDR3 is TGTGCCAGCAGACTGACAGGGGGCAATCAGCCCCAGCATTTT.

On this clone: This sample also contains other DNA sequences that code for the same CDR3. The CDR3 coding sequence is TGCAGCGTTGAAGCGCGCCCGGGGAAACCGGGACATACGGGTGGCTACACCTTC. Its protein product is CSVEARPGKPGHTGGYTF. The chain has TRBV29-1 and TRBJ1-2; TRBD1 might be the D (6 bases). The CDR3 has 18 amino acids. Germline-derived CDR1 and CDR2 are SQVTM and ANQGSEA. V was pared by 1 base and J by 7 bases, with 28 bases between.

J is TRBJ1-3 and V is TRBV5-4; TRBD1 aligns across 7 bases. With V trimmed by 4 bases and J by 3 bases, 4 bases remained unmatched. This CDR3 is 14 amino acids long. Germline loops: CDR1 SGHNT, CDR2 YYREEE (reference sequence). The CDR3 DNA reads as TGTGCCAGCAGCCAAGACAGGGTTGGAAACACCATATATTTT. As protein: CASSQDRVGNTIYF.

The genes are TRBV9 and TRBJ2-3; 9 nucleotides match TRBD2. Germline CDR1 reads SGDLS; CDR2 reads YYNGEE. The CDR3 loop spans 17 amino acids. The V gene end was trimmed by 4 bases and the J gene end by 3 bases; junction bases not matched to a gene: 12. DNA of the CDR3: TGTGCCAGCAGCCCACGCGGGAGGGCCGCTTCGACAGATACGCAGTATTTT. This encodes CASSPRGRAASTDTQYF.

This chain connects TRBV5-6 to TRBJ1-2; TRBD1 matches 7 bases. Germline lookup yields CDR1 SGHDT and CDR2 YYEEEE. This CDR3 has 14 amino acids. With 5 bases clipped from V and 0 bases from J, the junction kept 4 bases outside the gene matches. CDR3 sequence (DNA): TGTGCCAGCAGTCCCGGGACAGCTAACTATGGCTACACCTTC. The encoded protein is CASSPGTANYGYTF.

The chain employs TRBV16 and TRBJ2-7; 7 nucleotides match TRBD2. The CDR3 length is 16 residues. V shed 3 bases and J 3 bases; nucleotides not matched to a gene: 11. CDR1 KGHSY and CDR2 FQNENV come from the germline V gene. The CDR3, as DNA: TGTGCCAGCAGCCAGAGCGGGAATTTAGGCCACTACGAGCAGTACTTC. Translating gives CASSQSGNLGHYEQYF.